The rows below give T cell receptor beta chains drawn from one sample of a study of blood T cell repertoires in COVID-19. TCRdb's copy holds only in-frame clones and misses some; the assay was immunoSEQ multiplex PCR. This table has around 93,000 clones, over 80% appearing once. The specimen sequenced was peripheral blood. These receptors came from a man older than 75 with acute or convalescent COVID-19. CDR3s leave out the opening cysteine and the closing phenylalanine or tryptophan. Only some rows state a clone size, as once, few, many or a class for expanded clones.

j_gene	abundance	v_gene	CDR3aa
TRBJ1-4	NA	TRBV6-5	ASSNGDSNEKLF
TRBJ2-3	NA	TRBV7-8	ASSLIRATDTQY
TRBJ2-7	NA	TRBV27	ASHRNYEQY
TRBJ1-1	NA	TRBV10-3	AISPGGQVNTEAF
TRBJ2-1	NA	TRBV28	ASSFSWQGGNEQF
TRBJ2-7	NA	TRBV5-6	ASSWGAGGEQY
TRBJ1-1	NA	TRBV5-1	ASSLGGTGVPEAF
TRBJ1-4	NA	TRBV7-9	ASSLRLAEDEKLF
TRBJ2-3	few	TRBV25-1	ASSVGSSLVADTQY
TRBJ1-1	NA	TRBV19	ASSILQGNTEAF
TRBJ2-7	few	TRBV1	TSSLDLSGGAYEQY
TRBJ2-3	once	TRBV4-2	ASSQARAGTTDTQY
TRBJ1-2	NA	TRBV7-8	ASSLRDRDNGYT
TRBJ1-2	NA	TRBV5-1	ASSLGTGGRYGYT
TRBJ2-2	few	TRBV11-1	ASSPTGGRGTGELF
TRBJ1-4	NA	TRBV10-3	AISEASSGADEKLF
TRBJ1-2	NA	TRBV18	ASSLAGTGSNYGYT
TRBJ2-1	NA	TRBV5-4	ASSFRQGSDEQF
TRBJ1-1	NA	TRBV6-1	ASSDQGTLNTEAF
TRBJ1-1	NA	TRBV19	ASSNSDTKSSAEAF
TRBJ1-2	NA	TRBV27	ASSSFRDRGLHGYT
TRBJ1-1	NA	TRBV19	ASSRLTDNRAAF
TRBJ2-1	NA	TRBV3-1/TRBV3-2	ASSQASREAYNEQF
TRBJ2-7	NA	TRBV7-6	ASSAGGGRVAYEQY
TRBJ1-1	NA	TRBV18	ASSPDRGGTEAF
TRBJ1-1	NA	TRBV5-1	ASSLSGEYTEAF
TRBJ2-2	NA	TRBV27	ASSLEDRGIGELF
TRBJ1-5	NA	TRBV5-6	ASSLAQGQPQH
TRBJ2-1	once	TRBV29-1	SVDGQGSNEQF
TRBJ1-5	NA	TRBV5-5	ASSQNGDSPQH
TRBJ1-5	once	TRBV6-5	ASTSGGGQPQH
TRBJ2-7	NA	TRBV6-5	ASSSSGTGAYEQY
TRBJ2-2	NA	TRBV7-3	ASSLTSFTGELF
TRBJ1-2	NA	TRBV2	ASSLDRLNYGYT
TRBJ2-3	NA	TRBV21-1	ASSPRTSGSPDTQY
TRBJ1-1	NA	TRBV29-1	SVEDRRNTEAF
TRBJ1-5	NA	TRBV12-5	ASGQGFGQPQH
TRBJ2-7	NA	TRBV18	ASSSPLQSYEQY
TRBJ1-1	NA	TRBV14	ASSQEPGGATEAF
TRBJ1-4	NA	TRBV18	ASSLRQGATNEKLF
TRBJ1-6	NA	TRBV2	ASSDRGQSPLH
TRBJ1-3	NA	TRBV7-2	ASRNGAGGNTIY
TRBJ1-2	NA	TRBV27	ASSLREDYGYT